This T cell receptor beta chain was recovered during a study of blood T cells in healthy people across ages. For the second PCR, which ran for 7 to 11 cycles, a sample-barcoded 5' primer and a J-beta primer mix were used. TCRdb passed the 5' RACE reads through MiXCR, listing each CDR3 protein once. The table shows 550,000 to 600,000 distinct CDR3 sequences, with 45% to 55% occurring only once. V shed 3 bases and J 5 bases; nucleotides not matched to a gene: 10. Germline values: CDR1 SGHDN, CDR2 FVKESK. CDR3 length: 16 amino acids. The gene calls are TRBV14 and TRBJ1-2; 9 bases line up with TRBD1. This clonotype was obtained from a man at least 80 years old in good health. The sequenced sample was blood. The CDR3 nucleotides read TGTGCCAGCAGCCACACCAGAACAGGGGGCGCATATGGCTACACCTTC. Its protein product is CASSHTRTGGAYGYTF.